This T cell receptor (beta chain) comes out of a study of B cell selection in AIRE deficiency. Study-wide results and limits: Healthy donors alone shared roughly 32% of a few thousand Treg sequences; patients alone less than 9.5%. Shared Treg sequences were biased toward short CDR3s with few non-templated nucleotide insertions. Patient Tconv cells held roughly 31% of Treg sequences shared by healthy donors.

Generated by immunoSEQ multiplex PCR, the TCRdb table keeps only in-frame clones and is missing some. The repertoire holds 20,000 to 25,000 clones, with over 90% as singletons. In regard to this clone: Its antigen is unknown.

Regulatory T cells were sorted as CD4+CD25hiCD127low/negative. Germline-derived CDR1 and CDR2 are PRHDT and FYEKMQ (reference sequence). V shed 5 bases and J 0 bases; nucleotides not matched to a gene: 6. The CDR3 spans 15 residues. The source of this sequence is a human donor with AIRE deficiency. The chain couples TRBV13 to TRBJ2-7; TRBD2 matches at 8 bases. Specimen: Tregs sorted from PBMCs. CDR3 bases: TGTGCCAGCAGCCCGAGCGGGAGTTTCTCCTACGAGCAGTACTTC. This translates into CASSPSGSFSYEQYF.